This T cell receptor beta chain was observed in a study of T cells after somatic rescue of genetic block. CDR1 is SGHNT, CDR2 YENEEA, per germline. Trimming stripped 7 bases from V and 4 bases from J, with 13 bases between. This CDR3 has 13 amino acids. The protocol was immunoSEQ multiplex PCR, while the TCRdb copy is restricted to in-frame clones and leaves out a portion. The sample holds around 100,000 clones, about 90% seen once. This chain joins TRBV11-3 and TRBJ1-2; no clear D. Sequencing input: peripheral blood mononuclear cells (PBMCs). The source is a woman under 30. CDR3 amino acids: CASTTTLPYGYTF. For the CDR3, the DNA is TGTGCCAGCACTACGACATTACCCTATGGCTACACCTTC.